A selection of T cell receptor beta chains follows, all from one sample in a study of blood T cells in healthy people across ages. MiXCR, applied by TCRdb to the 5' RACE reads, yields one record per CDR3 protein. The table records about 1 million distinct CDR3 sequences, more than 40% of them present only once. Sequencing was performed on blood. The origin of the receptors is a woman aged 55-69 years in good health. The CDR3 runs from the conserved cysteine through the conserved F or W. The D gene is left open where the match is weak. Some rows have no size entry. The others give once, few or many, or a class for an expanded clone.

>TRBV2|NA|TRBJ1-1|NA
TGTGCCAGCAGTCCCGACCGGAAAGCTTTCTTT
CASSPDRKAFF
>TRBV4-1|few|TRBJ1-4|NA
TGCGCCAGCAGCCAACCATCTCGGGGCAGGGCTAATGAAAAACTGTTTTTT
CASSQPSRGRANEKLFF
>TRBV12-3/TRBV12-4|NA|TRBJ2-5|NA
TGTGCCAGCAGTTTAGCGGTTTGGGACAAAGAGACCCAGTACTTC
CASSLAVWDKETQYF
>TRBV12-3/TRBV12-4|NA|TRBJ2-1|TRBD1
TGTGCCAGCTTGGGTGGGGACAGGGTCCATGAGCAGTTCTTC
CASLGGDRVHEQFF
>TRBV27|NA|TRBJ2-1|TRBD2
TGTGCCAGCAGATTAACTCGGACTAGCGGGATTTCTATCTCCTACAATGAGCAGTTCTTC
CASRLTRTSGISISYNEQFF
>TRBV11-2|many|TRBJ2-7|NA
TGTGCCAGCAGCTTCATTAAAGGTAGACAGGCACCCTACGAGCAGTACTTC
CASSFIKGRQAPYEQYF
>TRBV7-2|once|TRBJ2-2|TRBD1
TGTGCCAGCAGCCCCGGGACAGGGGCCGGCACCGGGGAGCTGTTTTTT
CASSPGTGAGTGELFF
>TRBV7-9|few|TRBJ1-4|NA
TGTGCCAGCAGCTTCCCCGGCGAAAAACTGTTTTTT
CASSFPGEKLFF
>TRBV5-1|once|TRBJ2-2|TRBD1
TGCGCCAGCAGCTTACAGGGGGGGAACACCGGGGAGCTGTTTTTT
CASSLQGGNTGELFF
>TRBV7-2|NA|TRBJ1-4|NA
TGTGCCAGCAGCCCGTGGGGGAATAGGAACGAAAAACTGTTTTTT
CASSPWGNRNEKLFF
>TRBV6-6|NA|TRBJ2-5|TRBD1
TGTGCCAGCAGTCCAGGGGGCGGAGGGGAGACCCAGTACTTC
CASSPGGGGETQYF
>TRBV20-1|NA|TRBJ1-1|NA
TGCAGTGCTATACCCCCTCTAGGGCGGAGAAACACTGAAGCTTTCTTT
CSAIPPLGRRNTEAFF
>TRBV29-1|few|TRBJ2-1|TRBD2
TGCAGCGTCGGAGGGGTACTAGCGAAAAGCTCCTACAATGAGCAGTTCTTC
CSVGGVLAKSSYNEQFF
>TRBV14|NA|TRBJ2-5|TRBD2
TGTGCCAGCAGCCGGGGACTAGTGGGGACCCAGTACTTC
CASSRGLVGTQYF
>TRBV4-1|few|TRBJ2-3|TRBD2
TGCGCCAGCAGCCAAGACCTAGCGGGACTCACAGATACGCAGTATTTT
CASSQDLAGLTDTQYF
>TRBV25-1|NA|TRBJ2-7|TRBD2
TGTGCCAGCAGTTTAACCGGGACAGTCCTAGCGGGACGCTACGAGCAGTACTTC
CASSLTGTVLAGRYEQYF
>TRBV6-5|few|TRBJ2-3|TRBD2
TGTGCCAGCAGACGGCGGGAGGAAGGAGATACGCAGTATTTT
CASRRREEGDTQYF
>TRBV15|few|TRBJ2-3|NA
TGTGCCACCAGCAGAGGGTTCGATACGCAGTATTTT
CATSRGFDTQYF
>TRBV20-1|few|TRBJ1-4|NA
TGCAGTGCTAGAGATCACAGGTCAACTAATGAAAAACTGTTTTTT
CSARDHRSTNEKLFF
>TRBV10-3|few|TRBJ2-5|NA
TGTGCCATCAAAGGGGCTGCGGAAGAGACCCAGTACTTC
CAIKGAAEETQYF
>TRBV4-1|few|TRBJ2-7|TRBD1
TGCGCCAGCAGCCACGTCTCGGGACAGCTCGTCGAGCAGTACTTC
CASSHVSGQLVEQYF
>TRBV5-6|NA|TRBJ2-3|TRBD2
TGTGCCAGCAGCTGGCAGACTAGCGGGAGGGGCAACGGGGGAGATACGCAGTATTTT
CASSWQTSGRGNGGDTQYF
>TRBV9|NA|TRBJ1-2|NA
TGTGCCAGCGCCCAGACAGACCGTAACTATGGCTACACCTTC
CASAQTDRNYGYTF
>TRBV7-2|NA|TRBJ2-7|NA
TGTGCCAGCAGCTTAGGTCCGGAGGGCCTCTACGAGCAGTACTTC
CASSLGPEGLYEQYF
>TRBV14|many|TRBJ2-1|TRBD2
TGTGCCAGCAGCTATAGCGGGAGGGCTAGGAATGAGCAGTTCTTC
CASSYSGRARNEQFF
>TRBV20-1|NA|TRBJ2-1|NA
TGCAGTGCGCCGGGACATATGAGGCCCAATGAGCAGTTCTTC
CSAPGHMRPNEQFF
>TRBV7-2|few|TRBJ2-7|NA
TGTGCCAGCAGCTTACTACCCCCCTCCTACGAGCAGTACTTC
CASSLLPPSYEQYF
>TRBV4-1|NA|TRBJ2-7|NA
TGCGCCAGCAGCCAGGCACGGGAGCGATACGAGCAGTACTTC
CASSQARERYEQYF
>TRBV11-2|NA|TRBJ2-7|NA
TGTGCCAGCAGCTTAGCCCGGACCGGGTTTTGGGAGCAGTACTTC
CASSLARTGFWEQYF
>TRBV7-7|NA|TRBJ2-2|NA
TGTGCCAGCAGCTTGGACGCGGGATTCGTCACCGGGGAGCTGTTTTTT
CASSLDAGFVTGELFF
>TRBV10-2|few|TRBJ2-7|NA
TGCGCCAGCAGTACGTACAGGGTCAATTCGTACGAGCAGTACTTC
CASSTYRVNSYEQYF
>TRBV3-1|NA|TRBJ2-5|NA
TGTGCCAGCAGCCAAGGGGTTTTGCGAGAGACCCAGTACTTC
CASSQGVLRETQYF
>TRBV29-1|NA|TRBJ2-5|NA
TGCAGCGTTGAAGATTGGGCAGGGACCAATGAGCAGTACTTC
CSVEDWAGTNEQYF
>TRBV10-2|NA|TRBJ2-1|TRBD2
TGCGCCAGCAGGGACACAAGCGGGAGGGGCTACAATGAGCAGTTCTTC
CASRDTSGRGYNEQFF
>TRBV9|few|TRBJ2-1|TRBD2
TGTGCCAGCAGCGAAGCGGGAGATTTCGATGAGCAGTTCTTC
CASSEAGDFDEQFF
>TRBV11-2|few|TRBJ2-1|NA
TGTGCCAGCAGCTTAGTTCGGCTAGCGCCCTACAATGAGCAGTTCTTC
CASSLVRLAPYNEQFF
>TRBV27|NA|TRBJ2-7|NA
TGTGCCAGCAGTTTATGGACGGGTGGTTATCAGCAGTACTTC
CASSLWTGGYQQYF
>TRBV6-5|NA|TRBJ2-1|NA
TGTGCCAGTCTTGCGGGGAATGAGCAGTTCTTC
CASLAGNEQFF
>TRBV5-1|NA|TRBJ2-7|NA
TGCGCCAGCAGCGAGGGCCATACAGGTTCCTACGAGCAGTACTTC
CASSEGHTGSYEQYF
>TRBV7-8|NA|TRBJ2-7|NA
TGTGCCAGCAGCTTATTAGCGAGCGAGCAGTACTTC
CASSLLASEQYF
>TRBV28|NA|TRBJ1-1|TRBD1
TGTGCCAGCAGCCAAGACAGGGAGGTCACTGAAGCTTTCTTT
CASSQDREVTEAFF
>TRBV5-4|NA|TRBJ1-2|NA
TGTGCCAGCAGCTCGGGACGGAACTTCTATGGCTACACCTTC
CASSSGRNFYGYTF
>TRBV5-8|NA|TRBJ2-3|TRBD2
TGTGCCAGCAGACTTACTAGCGGGGGACTCACAGATACGCAGTATTTT
CASRLTSGGLTDTQYF
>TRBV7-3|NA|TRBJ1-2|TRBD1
TGTGCCAGCAGCCCGAGCTCAACAGGGGCTCTTGGCTACACCTTC
CASSPSSTGALGYTF
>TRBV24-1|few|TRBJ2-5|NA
TGTGCCACCAGTGAGTCCCTTGGGACCCAGTACTTC
CATSESLGTQYF
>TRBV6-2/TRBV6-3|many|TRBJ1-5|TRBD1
TGTGCCAGCAGTTACGACAGGGGGGGTCAGCCCCAGCATTTT
CASSYDRGGQPQHF
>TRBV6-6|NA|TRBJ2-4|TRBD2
TGTGCCAGCAGTTACTCCGGGACTAGCGGTGTCTCGCCGTACTTC
CASSYSGTSGVSPYF
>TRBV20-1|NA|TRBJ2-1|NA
TGCAGTGCTAGAGATAGCGATAGTTCCTACAATGAGCAGTTCTTC
CSARDSDSSYNEQFF